The table lists the clone carrying this TCR beta chain with a few counts. Its matching antigen is unknown. This CDR3 region has 15 residues. Germline V CDR1 and CDR2: SQVTM, ANQGSEA. After removal of 3 bases from V and 1 base from J, the junction contained 6 bases not matched to a gene. Presence of unique molecular identifiers characterized the TCR beta cDNA libraries. TCRdb analysed the PCR reads with MiXCR anew, one entry per CDR3 protein. The sample has about 770,000 distinct CDR3 sequences, approximately 44% seen once. These data belong to a study of post-analysis software for immune sequencing data. Study-level information: Disease trajectories encompassed relapsing-remitting, secondary progressive and progressive-relapsing multiple sclerosis.

Study-level findings and limits: Strong co-clustering by F measure was evident for samples that had been prepared in the same batch. Patients carried a few TRBV segments more frequently than controls did, and TRBV5-6, TRBV5-1 and TRBV20-1 were among them.

The rearrangement uses TRBV29-1 and TRBJ2-4; 7 bases line up with TRBD1. The TCR comes from a girl aged 10-17 years with multiple sclerosis. Sequenced material: blood. The CDR3 DNA follows: TGCAGCGTTGAGTCCGGGACAGCTGCCAAAAACATTCAGTACTTC. Its protein product is CSVESGTAAKNIQYF.